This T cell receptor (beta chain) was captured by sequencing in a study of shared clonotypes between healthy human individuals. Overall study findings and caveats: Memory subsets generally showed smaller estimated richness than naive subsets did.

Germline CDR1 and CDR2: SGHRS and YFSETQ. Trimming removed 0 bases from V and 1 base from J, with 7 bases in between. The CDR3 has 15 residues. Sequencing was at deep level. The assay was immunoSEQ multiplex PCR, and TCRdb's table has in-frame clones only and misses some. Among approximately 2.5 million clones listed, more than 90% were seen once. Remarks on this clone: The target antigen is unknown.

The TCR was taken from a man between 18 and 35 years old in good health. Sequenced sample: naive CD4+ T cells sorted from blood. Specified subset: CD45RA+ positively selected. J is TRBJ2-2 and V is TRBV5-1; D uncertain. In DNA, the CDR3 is TGCGCCAGCAGCTTGGAATACCAGAACACCGGGGAGCTGTTTTTT. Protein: CASSLEYQNTGELFF.